This TCR beta chain was recovered during a study of shared clonotypes between healthy human individuals. Overall study findings and caveats: Sampling included only blood; tissue repertoires likely differ.

Notes on this clone: Its antigen is unidentified.

Each of the donors was a healthy adult who was HIV-negative and had not had a recent acute infection or vaccination. It was around 91 million PBMCs that unsorted samples used for genomic DNA. V trimming: 0 bases; J trimming: 6 bases; junction bases outside the gene matches: 9. Germline V CDR1 and CDR2: SGHDT, YYEEEE. The CDR3 contains 15 residues. Profiled with immunoSEQ multiplex PCR; TCRdb holds only in-frame clones, not every one. The sample has about 490,000 clones, 76% seen once; the top ten hold under 15%. This chain links TRBV5-6 with TRBJ2-7, with TRBD2 identical over 7 bases. This receptor was identified in a woman between 40 and 50 years old in good health. Some clones in this sample may be carry-over from other donors' samples. Sample: PBMCs. The CDR3 nucleotides are TGTGCCAGCAGCTTGGATGGGAGGGCCTTGATCGAGCAGTACTTC. Translation gives CASSLDGRALIEQYF. Based on the CDR3 plus reference TRBV5-6 and TRBJ2-7, the full variable domain is DAGVTQSPTHLIKTRGQQVTLRCSPKSGHDTVSWYQQALGQGPQFIFQYYEEEERQRGNFPDRFSGHQFPNYSSELNVNALLLGDSALYLCASSLDGRALIEQYFGPGTRLTVT.